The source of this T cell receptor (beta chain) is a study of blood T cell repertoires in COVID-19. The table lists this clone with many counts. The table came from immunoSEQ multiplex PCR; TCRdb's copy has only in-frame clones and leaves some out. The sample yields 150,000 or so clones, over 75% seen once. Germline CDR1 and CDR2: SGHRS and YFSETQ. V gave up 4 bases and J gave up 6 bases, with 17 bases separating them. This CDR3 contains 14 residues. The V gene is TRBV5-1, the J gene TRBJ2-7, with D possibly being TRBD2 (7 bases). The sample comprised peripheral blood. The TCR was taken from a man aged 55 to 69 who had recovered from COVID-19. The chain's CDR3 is CASSPLRGGSEQYF. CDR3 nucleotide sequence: TGCGCCAGCAGCCCTTTAAGGGGGGGCTCCGAGCAGTACTTC.